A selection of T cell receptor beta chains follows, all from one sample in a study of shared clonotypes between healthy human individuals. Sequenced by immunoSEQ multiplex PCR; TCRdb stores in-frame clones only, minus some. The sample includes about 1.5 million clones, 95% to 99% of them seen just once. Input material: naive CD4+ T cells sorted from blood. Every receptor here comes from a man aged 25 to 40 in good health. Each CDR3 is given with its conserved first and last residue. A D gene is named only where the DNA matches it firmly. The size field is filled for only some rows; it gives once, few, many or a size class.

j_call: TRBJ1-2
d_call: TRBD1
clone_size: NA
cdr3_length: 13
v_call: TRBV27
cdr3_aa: CASSDRAQNGYTF
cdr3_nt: TGTGCCAGCAGCGACAGGGCACAAAATGGCTACACCTTC

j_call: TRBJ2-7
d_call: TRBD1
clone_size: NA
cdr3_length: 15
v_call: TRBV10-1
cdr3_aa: CASSEVGTGSYEQYF
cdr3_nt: TGCGCCAGCAGTGAAGTCGGGACAGGATCCTACGAGCAGTACTTC

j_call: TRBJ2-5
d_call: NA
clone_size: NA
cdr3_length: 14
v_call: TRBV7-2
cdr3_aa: CASSLARWGETQYF
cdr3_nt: TGTGCCAGCAGCTTAGCGCGGTGGGGAGAGACCCAGTACTTC

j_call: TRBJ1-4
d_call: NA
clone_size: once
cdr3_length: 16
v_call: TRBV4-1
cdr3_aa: CASSQEKGGELEKLFF
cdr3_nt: TGCGCCAGCAGCCAAGAAAAGGGGGGGGAACTGGAAAAACTGTTTTTT

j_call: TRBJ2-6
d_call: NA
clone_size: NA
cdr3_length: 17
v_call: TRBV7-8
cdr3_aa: CASSLGGRSLGANVLTF
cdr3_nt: TGTGCCAGCAGCTTAGGAGGGCGGTCCCTTGGGGCCAACGTCCTGACTTTC

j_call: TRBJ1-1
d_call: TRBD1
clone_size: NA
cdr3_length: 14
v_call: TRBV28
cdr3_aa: CASSLQGADTEAFF
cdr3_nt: TGTGCCAGCAGTTTACAGGGGGCGGACACTGAAGCTTTCTTT

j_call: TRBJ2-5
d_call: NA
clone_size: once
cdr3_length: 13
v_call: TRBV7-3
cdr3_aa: CASSLMLRETQYF
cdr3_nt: TGTGCCAGCAGCTTAATGTTACGAGAGACCCAGTACTTC

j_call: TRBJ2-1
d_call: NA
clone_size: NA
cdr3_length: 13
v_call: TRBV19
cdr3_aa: CASSMASHNEQFF
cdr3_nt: TGTGCCAGTAGTATGGCCAGTCACAATGAGCAGTTCTTC

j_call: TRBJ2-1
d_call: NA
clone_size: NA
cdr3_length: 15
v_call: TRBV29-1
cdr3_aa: CSVDGSAGIRNEQFF
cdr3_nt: TGCAGCGTTGATGGGTCGGCCGGGATTCGCAATGAGCAGTTCTTC

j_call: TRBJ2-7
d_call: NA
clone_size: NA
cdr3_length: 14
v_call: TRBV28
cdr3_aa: CASSLGGGGYEQYF
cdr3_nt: TGTGCCAGCAGTTTAGGGGGAGGGGGCTACGAGCAGTACTTC

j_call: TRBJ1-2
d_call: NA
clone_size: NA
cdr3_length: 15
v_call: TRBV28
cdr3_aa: CASSLRPGRSYGYTF
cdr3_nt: TGTGCCAGCAGCCTTCGCCCCGGAAGGTCCTATGGCTACACCTTC

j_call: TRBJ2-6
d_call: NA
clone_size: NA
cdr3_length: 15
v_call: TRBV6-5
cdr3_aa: CASSQQGSGANVLTF
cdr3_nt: TGTGCCAGCAGTCAGCAGGGTTCTGGGGCCAACGTCCTGACTTTC

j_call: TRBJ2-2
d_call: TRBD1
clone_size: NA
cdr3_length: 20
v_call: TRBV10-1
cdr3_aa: CASSGQTKPGQAINTGELFF
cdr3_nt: TGCGCCAGCAGTGGACAGACGAAACCGGGACAGGCGATAAACACCGGGGAGCTGTTTTTT

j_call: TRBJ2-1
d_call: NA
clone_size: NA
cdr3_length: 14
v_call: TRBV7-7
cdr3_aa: CASSLRDDNNEQFF
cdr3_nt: TGTGCTAGCAGTCTCCGGGACGACAACAATGAGCAGTTCTTC

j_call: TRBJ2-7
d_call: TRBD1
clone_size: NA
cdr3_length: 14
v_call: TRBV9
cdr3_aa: CASSVGDRFYEQYF
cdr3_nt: TGTGCCAGCAGCGTGGGGGACAGATTCTACGAGCAGTACTTC

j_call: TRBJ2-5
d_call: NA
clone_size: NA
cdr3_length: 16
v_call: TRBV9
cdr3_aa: CASSVGMLDSQETQYF
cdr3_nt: TGTGCCAGCAGCGTAGGAATGCTGGACAGCCAAGAGACCCAGTACTTC

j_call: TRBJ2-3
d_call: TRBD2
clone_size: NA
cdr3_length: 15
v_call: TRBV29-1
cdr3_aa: CSVVAGGRNTDTQYF
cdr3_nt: TGCAGCGTTGTAGCGGGAGGGCGGAACACAGATACGCAGTATTTT

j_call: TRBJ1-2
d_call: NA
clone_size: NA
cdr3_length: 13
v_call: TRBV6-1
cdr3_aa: CASSKQDNYGYTF
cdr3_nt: TGTGCCAGCAGCAAACAGGATAACTATGGCTACACCTTC

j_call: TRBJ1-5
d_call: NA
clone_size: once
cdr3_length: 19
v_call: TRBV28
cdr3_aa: CASSSKYRRVGNSNQPQHF
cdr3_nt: TGTGCCAGCAGTTCAAAATATCGGCGAGTTGGCAATAGCAATCAGCCCCAGCATTTT

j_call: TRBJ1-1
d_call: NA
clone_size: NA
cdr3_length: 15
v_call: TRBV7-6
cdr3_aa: CASSLSPGMNTEAFF
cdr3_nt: TGTGCCAGCAGCTTATCGCCGGGGATGAACACTGAAGCTTTCTTT

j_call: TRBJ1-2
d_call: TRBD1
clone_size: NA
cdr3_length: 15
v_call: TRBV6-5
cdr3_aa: CASSLLPGQGGDYTF
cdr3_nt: TGTGCCAGCAGTTTGCTACCGGGACAGGGTGGAGACTACACCTTC

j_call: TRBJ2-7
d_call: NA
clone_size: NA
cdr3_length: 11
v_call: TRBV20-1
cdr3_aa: CSALQRYEQYF
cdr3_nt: TGCAGTGCTCTGCAGCGCTACGAGCAGTACTTC

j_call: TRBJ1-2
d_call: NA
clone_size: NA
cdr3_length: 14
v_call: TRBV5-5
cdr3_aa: CASSLINLNYGYTF
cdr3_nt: TGTGCCAGCAGCTTGATCAATCTTAACTATGGCTACACCTTC

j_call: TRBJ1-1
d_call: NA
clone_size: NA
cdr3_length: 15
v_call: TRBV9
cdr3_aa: CASSVVPARNTEAFF
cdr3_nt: TGTGCCAGCAGCGTAGTTCCCGCGCGGAACACTGAAGCTTTCTTT

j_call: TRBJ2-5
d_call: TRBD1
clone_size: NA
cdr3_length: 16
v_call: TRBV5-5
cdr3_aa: CASSLGGQFFQETQYF
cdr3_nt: TGTGCCAGCAGCTTGGGGGGACAGTTTTTCCAAGAGACCCAGTACTTC

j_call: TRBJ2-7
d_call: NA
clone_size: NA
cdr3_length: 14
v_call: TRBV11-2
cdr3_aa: CASSQGTWGYEQYF
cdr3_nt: TGTGCCAGCAGCCAGGGGACATGGGGCTACGAGCAGTACTTC

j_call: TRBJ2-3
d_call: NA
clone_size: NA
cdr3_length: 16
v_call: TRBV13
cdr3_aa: CASSPTDRGSTDTQYF
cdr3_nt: TGTGCCAGCAGTCCGACGGATAGGGGGAGCACAGATACGCAGTATTTT

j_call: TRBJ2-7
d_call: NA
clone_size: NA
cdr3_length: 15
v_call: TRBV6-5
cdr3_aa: CATKTYSGFSYEQYF
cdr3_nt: TGTGCCACCAAGACTTACAGCGGGTTCTCCTACGAGCAGTACTTC

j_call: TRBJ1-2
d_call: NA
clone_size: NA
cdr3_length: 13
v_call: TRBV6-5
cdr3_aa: CASSKTGARDYTF
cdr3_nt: TGTGCCAGCAGTAAAACTGGGGCCAGAGACTACACCTTC

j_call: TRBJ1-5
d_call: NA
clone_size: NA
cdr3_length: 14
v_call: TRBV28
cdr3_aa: CASSVQGLHQPQHF
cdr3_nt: TGTGCCAGCAGTGTACAGGGTTTGCATCAGCCCCAGCATTTT

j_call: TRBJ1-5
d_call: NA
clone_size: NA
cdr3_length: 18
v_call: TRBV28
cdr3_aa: CASSPRTWRGWSNQPQHF
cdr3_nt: TGTGCCAGCAGTCCCCGAACTTGGCGCGGGTGGAGCAATCAGCCCCAGCATTTT

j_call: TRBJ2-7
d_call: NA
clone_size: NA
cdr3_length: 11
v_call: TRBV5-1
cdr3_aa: CASSLAGEQYF
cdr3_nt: TGCGCCAGCAGCTTGGCTGGCGAGCAGTACTTC

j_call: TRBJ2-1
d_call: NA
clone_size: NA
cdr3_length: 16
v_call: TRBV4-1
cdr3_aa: CASSQGVQVSYNEQFF
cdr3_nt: TGCGCCAGCAGCCAAGGAGTGCAAGTATCCTACAATGAGCAGTTCTTC

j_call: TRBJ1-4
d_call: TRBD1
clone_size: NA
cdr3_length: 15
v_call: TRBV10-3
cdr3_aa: CASARPGGSGEKLFF
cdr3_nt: TGTGCCAGCGCCCGGCCAGGGGGTTCCGGTGAAAAACTGTTTTTT

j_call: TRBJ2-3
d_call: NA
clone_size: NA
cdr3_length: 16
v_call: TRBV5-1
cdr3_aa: CASSRLGGPSTDTQYF
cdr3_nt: TGCGCCAGCAGCCGACTAGGGGGCCCCAGCACAGATACGCAGTATTTT

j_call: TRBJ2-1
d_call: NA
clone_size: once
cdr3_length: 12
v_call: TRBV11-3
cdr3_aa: CASSGGSGEQFF
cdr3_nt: TGTGCCAGCAGTGGGGGCAGCGGTGAGCAGTTCTTC

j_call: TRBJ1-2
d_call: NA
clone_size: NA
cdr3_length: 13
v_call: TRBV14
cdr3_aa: CASSQGGGYGYTF
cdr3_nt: TGTGCCAGCAGCCAGGGAGGAGGCTATGGCTACACCTTC

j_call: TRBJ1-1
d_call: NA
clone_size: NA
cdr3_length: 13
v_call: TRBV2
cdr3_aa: CASRSSGNTEAFF
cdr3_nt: TGTGCCAGCAGGTCGTCCGGGAACACTGAAGCTTTCTTT

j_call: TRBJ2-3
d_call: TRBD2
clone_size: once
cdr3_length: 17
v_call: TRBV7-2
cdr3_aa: CASSLVRLADRTDTQYF
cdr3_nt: TGTGCCAGCAGCTTAGTTCGACTAGCGGACCGCACAGATACGCAGTATTTT